This is a list of T cell receptor beta chains from one sample in a study of blood T cell repertoires in COVID-19. Data came from immunoSEQ multiplex PCR; TCRdb stores just in-frame clones and leaves some out. The sample consists of 170,000 or so clones, approximately 90% of them appearing once. The sequenced sample consisted of peripheral blood. The source is a woman in her late teens or twenties who had recovered from COVID-19. Both conserved end residues are part of each CDR3. The order of the fields is J gene, V gene, D gene, clone size, CDR3 DNA, CDR3 protein. D genes are given only for firm matches. A clone size is listed for some rows: how often the clone was seen (once, few, many), or a class if it is expanded.

>TRBJ2-7|TRBV20-1|TRBD2|many
TGCAGTGCTAGTGGGGCCGGGACTAGGTCCCTCGAGCAGTACTTC
CSASGAGTRSLEQYF
>TRBJ1-2|TRBV19|.|.
TGTGCCAGTAGTATATCAGGGAATGCAAATGGCTACACCTTC
CASSISGNANGYTF
>TRBJ1-1|TRBV5-1|.|.
TGCGCCAGCAGCTTGGAGGTCGGGTTGAACACTGAAGCTTTCTTT
CASSLEVGLNTEAFF
>TRBJ1-2|TRBV5-1|TRBD1|.
TGCGCCAGCAGCTCGGACAGGGCGGGGTATGGCTACACCTTC
CASSSDRAGYGYTF
>TRBJ1-2|TRBV10-2|.|.
TGCGCCAGCAGTGAGTTGGCAGTAATTAACTATGGCTACACCTTC
CASSELAVINYGYTF
>TRBJ1-4|TRBV18|.|.
TGTGCCAGCTCACCACCGGGGCTGGGGGAAAAACTGTTTTTT
CASSPPGLGEKLFF
>TRBJ2-1|TRBV9|TRBD2|.
TGTGCCAGCAGCGTCCCCCGGACTAGCGGCTCCTACAATGAGCAGTTCTTC
CASSVPRTSGSYNEQFF
>TRBJ2-5|TRBV4-1|TRBD1|.
TGCGCCAGCAGCCAAGTACAGGGGGTGAAGACCCAGTACTTC
CASSQVQGVKTQYF
>TRBJ2-1|TRBV25-1|TRBD2|.
TGTGCCAGCAGTGGGGAGGGTGAGCAGTTCTTC
CASSGEGEQFF
>TRBJ1-3|TRBV4-3|.|.
TGCGCCAGCAGCCAGGACAGTTCTGGAAACACCATATATTTT
CASSQDSSGNTIYF
>TRBJ2-7|TRBV7-2|.|.
TGTGCCAGCAGCTTAGTACGGCAGGGTGGCGACGAGCAGTACTTC
CASSLVRQGGDEQYF
>TRBJ2-7|TRBV19|TRBD1|.
TGTGCCAGTAGTAGAAGCGGACAGGGAAGATTCTACGAGCAGTACTTC
CASSRSGQGRFYEQYF
>TRBJ1-6|TRBV25-1|.|.
TGTGCCAGCAGTGCCGACAGGCGAAATTCACCCCTCCACTTT
CASSADRRNSPLHF
>TRBJ1-4|TRBV5-4|TRBD1|.
TGTGCCAGCAGCCGCCAGGACAGGGGCAGGGAAAAACTGTTTTTT
CASSRQDRGREKLFF
>TRBJ2-1|TRBV27|.|.
TGTGCCAGCAGTTTACTCGGGAGAATCTACAATGAGCAGTTCTTC
CASSLLGRIYNEQFF
>TRBJ2-3|TRBV2|TRBD2|.
TGTGCCTGTCGCGCGGGAGGGCCGTTAGATACGCAGTATTTT
CACRAGGPLDTQYF
>TRBJ2-2|TRBV7-2|TRBD2|.
TGTGCCAGCAGCTGGGGGACTAGCGTCGCCGGGGAGCTGTTTTTT
CASSWGTSVAGELFF
>TRBJ2-1|TRBV7-9|TRBD2|once
TGTGCCAGCAGCCTGGGACTAGCCCTCCAAAATGAGCAGTTCTTC
CASSLGLALQNEQFF
>TRBJ1-1|TRBV18|.|.
TGTGCCAGCTCTCCTACTATCGGCAGCGAAGCTTTCTTT
CASSPTIGSEAFF
>TRBJ1-5|TRBV19|.|.
TGTGCCAGTAGTATAGTTCAGGGGAGCAATCAGCCCCAGCATTTT
CASSIVQGSNQPQHF
>TRBJ2-3|TRBV9|.|.
TGTGCCAGCAGCGTTCTTACAGTACCCCCAGATACGCAGTATTTT
CASSVLTVPPDTQYF
>TRBJ2-1|TRBV7-3|.|.
TGTGCCAGCAGCTTAGGAGATGAGCAGTTCTTC
CASSLGDEQFF